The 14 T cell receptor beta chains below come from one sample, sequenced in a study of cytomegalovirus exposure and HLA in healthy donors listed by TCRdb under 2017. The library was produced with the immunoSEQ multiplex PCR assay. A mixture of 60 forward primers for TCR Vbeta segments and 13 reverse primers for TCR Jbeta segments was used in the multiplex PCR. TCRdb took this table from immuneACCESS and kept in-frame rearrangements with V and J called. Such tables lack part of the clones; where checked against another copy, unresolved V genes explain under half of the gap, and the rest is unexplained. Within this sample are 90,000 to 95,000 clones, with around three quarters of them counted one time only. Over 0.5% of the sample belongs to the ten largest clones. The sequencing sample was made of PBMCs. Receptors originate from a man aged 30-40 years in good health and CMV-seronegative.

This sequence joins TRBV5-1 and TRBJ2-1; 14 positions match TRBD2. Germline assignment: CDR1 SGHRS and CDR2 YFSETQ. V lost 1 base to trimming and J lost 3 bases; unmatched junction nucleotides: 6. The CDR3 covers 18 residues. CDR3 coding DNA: TGCGCCAGCAGCTTGCCTGGACTAGCGGGAGGAGGCTACAATGAGCAGTTCTTC. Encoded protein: CASSLPGLAGGGYNEQFF.

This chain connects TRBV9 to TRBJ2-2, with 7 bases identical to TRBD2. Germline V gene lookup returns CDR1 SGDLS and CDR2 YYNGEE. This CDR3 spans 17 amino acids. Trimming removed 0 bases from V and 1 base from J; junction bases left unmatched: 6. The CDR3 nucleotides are TGTGCCAGCAGCGTAGGTTGGGGGGGGGTGAACACCGGGGAGCTGTTTTTT. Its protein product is CASSVGWGGVNTGELFF.

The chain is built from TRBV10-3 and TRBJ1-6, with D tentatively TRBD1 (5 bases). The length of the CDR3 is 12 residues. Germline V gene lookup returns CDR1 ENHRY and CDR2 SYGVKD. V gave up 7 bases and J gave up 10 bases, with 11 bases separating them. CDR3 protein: CAIKEGESPLHF. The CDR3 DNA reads TGTGCCATCAAAGAAGGGGAATCACCCCTCCACTTT.

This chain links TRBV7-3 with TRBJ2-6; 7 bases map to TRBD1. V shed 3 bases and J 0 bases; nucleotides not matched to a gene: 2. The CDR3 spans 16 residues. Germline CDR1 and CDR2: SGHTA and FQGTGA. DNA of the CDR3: TGTGCCAGCAGCTTCGACAGGGTCTCTGGGGCCAACGTCCTGACTTTC. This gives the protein CASSFDRVSGANVLTF. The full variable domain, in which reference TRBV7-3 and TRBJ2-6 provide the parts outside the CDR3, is GAGVSQTPSNKVTEKGKYVELRCDPISGHTALYWYRQSLGQGPEFLIYFQGTGAADDSGLPNDRFFAVRPEGSVSTLKIQRTERGDSAVYLCASSFDRVSGANVLTFGAGSRLTVL.

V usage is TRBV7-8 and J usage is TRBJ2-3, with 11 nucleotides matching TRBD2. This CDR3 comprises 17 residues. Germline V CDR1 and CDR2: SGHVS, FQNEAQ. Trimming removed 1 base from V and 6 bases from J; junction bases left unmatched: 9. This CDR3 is CASSLELAGAGADTQYF. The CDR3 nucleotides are TGTGCCAGCAGCTTAGAACTAGCGGGAGCCGGTGCCGATACGCAGTATTTT.

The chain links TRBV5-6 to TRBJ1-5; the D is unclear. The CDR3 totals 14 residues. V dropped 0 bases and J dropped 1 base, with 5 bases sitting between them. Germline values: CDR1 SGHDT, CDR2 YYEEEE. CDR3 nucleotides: TGTGCCAGCAGCTTGGCTCAGAGCAATCAGCCCCAGCATTTT. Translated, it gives CASSLAQSNQPQHF.

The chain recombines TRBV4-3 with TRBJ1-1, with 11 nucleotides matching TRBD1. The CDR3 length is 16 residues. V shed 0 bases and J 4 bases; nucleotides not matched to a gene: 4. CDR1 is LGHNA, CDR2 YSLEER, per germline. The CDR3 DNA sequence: TGCGCCAGCAGCCAAGAGTCCGGGACAGGGGGCACTGAAGCTTTCTTT. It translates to CASSQESGTGGTEAFF.

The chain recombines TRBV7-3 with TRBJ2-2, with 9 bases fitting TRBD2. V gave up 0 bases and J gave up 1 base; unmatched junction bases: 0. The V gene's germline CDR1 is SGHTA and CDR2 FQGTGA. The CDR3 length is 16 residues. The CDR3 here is CASSLTSGGNTGELFF. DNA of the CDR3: TGTGCCAGCAGCTTAACTAGCGGGGGGAACACCGGGGAGCTGTTTTTT.

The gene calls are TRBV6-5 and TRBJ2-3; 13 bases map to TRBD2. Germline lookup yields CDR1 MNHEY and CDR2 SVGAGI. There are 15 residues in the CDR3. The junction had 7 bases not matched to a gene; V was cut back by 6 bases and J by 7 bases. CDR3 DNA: TGTGCCAGCAGACTCACTAGCGGGGGGGCCTATACGCAGTATTTT. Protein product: CASRLTSGGAYTQYF.

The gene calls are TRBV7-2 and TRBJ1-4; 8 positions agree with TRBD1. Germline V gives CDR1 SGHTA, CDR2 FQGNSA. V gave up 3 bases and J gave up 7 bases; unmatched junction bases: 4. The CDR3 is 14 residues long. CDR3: CASSFRQGSEKLFF. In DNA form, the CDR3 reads TGTGCCAGCAGCTTTCGACAGGGGAGTGAAAAACTGTTTTTT.

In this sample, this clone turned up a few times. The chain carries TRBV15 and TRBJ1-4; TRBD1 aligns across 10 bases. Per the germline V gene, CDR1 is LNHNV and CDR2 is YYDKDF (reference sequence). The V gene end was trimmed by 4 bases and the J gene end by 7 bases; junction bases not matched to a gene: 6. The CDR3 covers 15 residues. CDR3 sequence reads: CATSTGQGSGEKLFF. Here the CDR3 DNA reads TGTGCCACCAGCACGGGACAGGGGAGCGGTGAAAAACTGTTTTTT. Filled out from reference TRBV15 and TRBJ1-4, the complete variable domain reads DAMVIQNPRYQVTQFGKPVTLSCSQTLNHNVMYWYQQKSSQAPKLLFHYYDKDFNNEADTPDNFQSRRPNTSFCFLDIRSPGLGDTAMYLCATSTGQGSGEKLFFGSGTQLSVL.

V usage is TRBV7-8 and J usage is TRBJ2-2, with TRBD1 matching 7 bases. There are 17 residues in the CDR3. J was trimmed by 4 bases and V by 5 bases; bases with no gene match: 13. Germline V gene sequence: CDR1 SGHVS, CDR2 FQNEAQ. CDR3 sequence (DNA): TGTGCCAGCAGCCAGGTCCCTCAGGGGGTCTCCACCGGGGAGCTGTTTTTT. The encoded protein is CASSQVPQGVSTGELFF.

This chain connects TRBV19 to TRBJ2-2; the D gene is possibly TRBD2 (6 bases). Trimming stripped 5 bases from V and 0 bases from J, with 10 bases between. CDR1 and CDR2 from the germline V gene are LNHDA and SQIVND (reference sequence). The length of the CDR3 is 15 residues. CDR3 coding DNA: TGTGCCAGTAGTTTTCGGGGGACGAACACCGGGGAGCTGTTTTTT. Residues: CASSFRGTNTGELFF.

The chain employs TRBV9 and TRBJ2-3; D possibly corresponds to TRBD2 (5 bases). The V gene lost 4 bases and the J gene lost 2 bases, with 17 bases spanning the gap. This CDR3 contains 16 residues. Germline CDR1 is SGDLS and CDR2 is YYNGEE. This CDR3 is CASSIAGFSPTDTQYF. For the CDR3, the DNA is TGTGCCAGCAGCATTGCGGGTTTTAGTCCCACAGATACGCAGTATTTT.